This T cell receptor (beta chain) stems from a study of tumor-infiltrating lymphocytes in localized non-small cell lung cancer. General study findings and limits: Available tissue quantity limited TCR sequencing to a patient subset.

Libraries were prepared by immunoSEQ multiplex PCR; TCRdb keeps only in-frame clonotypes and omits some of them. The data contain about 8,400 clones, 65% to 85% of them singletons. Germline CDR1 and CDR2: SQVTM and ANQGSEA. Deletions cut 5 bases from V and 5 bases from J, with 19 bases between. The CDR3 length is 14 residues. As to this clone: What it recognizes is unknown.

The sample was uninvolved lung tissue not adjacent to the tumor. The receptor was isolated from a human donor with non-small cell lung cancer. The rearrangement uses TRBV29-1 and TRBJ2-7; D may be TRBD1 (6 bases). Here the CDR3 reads CSVSHRDKSDEQYF. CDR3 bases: TGCAGCGTTTCCCACCGGGACAAGTCAGACGAGCAGTACTTC.